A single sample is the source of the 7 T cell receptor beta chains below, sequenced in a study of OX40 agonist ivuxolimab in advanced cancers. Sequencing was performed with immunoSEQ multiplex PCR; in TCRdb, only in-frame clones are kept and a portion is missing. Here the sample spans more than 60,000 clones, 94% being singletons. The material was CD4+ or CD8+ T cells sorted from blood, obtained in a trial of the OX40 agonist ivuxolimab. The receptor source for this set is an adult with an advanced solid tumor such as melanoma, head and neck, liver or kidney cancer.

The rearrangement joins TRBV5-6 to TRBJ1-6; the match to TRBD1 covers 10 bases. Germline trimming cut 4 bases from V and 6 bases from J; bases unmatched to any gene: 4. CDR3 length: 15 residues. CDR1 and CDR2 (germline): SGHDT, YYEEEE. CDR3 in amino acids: CASSPGTGVNSPLHF. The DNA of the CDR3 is TGTGCCAGCAGCCCAGGGACAGGGGTTAATTCACCCCTCCACTTT.

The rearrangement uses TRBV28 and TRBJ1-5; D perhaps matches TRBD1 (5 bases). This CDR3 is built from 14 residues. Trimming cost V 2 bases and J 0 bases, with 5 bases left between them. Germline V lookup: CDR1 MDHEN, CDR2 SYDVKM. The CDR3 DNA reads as TGTGCCAGCAGTTTAAGGGGTAGCAATCAGCCCCAGCATTTT. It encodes CASSLRGSNQPQHF.

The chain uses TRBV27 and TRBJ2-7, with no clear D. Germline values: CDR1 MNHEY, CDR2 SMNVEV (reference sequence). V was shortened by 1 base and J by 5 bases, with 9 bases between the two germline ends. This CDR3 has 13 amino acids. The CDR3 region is CASSLLPANEQYF. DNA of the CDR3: TGTGCCAGCAGTTTATTACCCGCTAACGAGCAGTACTTC.

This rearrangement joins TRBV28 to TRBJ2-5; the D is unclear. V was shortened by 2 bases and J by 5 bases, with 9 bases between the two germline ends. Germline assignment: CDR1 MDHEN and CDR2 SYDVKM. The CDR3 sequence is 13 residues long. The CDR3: CASSLGLRETQYF. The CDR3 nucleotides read TGTGCCAGCAGTTTAGGCCTTCGGGAGACCCAGTACTTC.

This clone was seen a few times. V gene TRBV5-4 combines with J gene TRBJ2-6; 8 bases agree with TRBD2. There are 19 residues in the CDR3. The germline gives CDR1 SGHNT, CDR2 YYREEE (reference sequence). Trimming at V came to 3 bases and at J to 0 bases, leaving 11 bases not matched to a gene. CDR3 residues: CASSSSLGGGSSGANVLTF. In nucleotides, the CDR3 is TGTGCCAGCAGCTCCTCCTTGGGCGGGGGGAGCTCTGGGGCCAACGTCCTGACTTTC.

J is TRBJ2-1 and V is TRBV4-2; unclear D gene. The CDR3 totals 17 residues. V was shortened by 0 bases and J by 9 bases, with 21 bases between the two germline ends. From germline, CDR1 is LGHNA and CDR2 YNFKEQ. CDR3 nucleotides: TGTGCCAGCAGCCAAGAGAGGAACCAGACGATCGGCGGTGAGCAGTTCTTC. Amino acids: CASSQERNQTIGGEQFF.

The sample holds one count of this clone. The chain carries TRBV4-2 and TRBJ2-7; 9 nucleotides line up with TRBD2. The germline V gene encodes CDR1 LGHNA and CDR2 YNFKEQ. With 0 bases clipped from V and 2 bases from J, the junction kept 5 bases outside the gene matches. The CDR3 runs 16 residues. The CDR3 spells CASSQERLAEAYEQYF. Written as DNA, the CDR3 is TGTGCCAGCAGCCAAGAGAGACTAGCGGAGGCCTACGAGCAGTACTTC.